This TCR beta chain was identified during a study of spatial heterogeneity in lung cancer. At the level of the study: Alpha-chain sequences were consistently detected in smaller numbers than beta-chain sequences. Strong correlation was found between tumor-region TCR transcript counts and a T cell module score from matched bulk RNA-seq.

In this sample, this clonotype is medium-sized (0.01 to 0.1%). Its matching antigen is unknown. One entry per CDR3 protein results from TCRdb running MiXCR on the 5' RACE reads. The sample lists over 4,500 distinct CDR3 sequences, about a third seen once, with 13% to 15% in the top ten. This CDR3 has 13 residues. The ends lost 6 bases at V and 2 bases at J; junction bases unmatched: 4. Per germline, CDR1 SQVTM and CDR2 ANQGSEA. Whole-study findings and limits: Tumor mutation count correlated with how many alpha and beta TCRs expanded intratumorally.

As for time point: sample taken at primary tumor resection. Unsorted whole RNA samples from tumor, nontumor lung or frozen PBMC were sequenced. V and J are TRBV29-1 and TRBJ1-5; TRBD1 aligns across 7 bases. This TCR derives from a male donor with early-stage non-small cell lung cancer. This specimen consisted of lung tumor tissue, obtained at surgery. Here the CDR3 reads CSVVTGGNQPQHF. The CDR3 bases are TGCAGCGTAGTAACAGGGGGCAATCAGCCCCAGCATTTT.